This T cell receptor (beta chain) was sequenced in a study of cytomegalovirus exposure and HLA in healthy donors. About the research overall: Earlier, 117 million unique TCR beta sequences were recovered from about 200 million T cells by an analysis. Study-wide results and caveats: By a later analysis, the bulk of CMV-associated TCR beta chains appeared HLA-restricted.

Germline V lookup: CDR1 LNHDA, CDR2 SQIVND (reference sequence). The germline V and J ends were trimmed by 5 bases and 7 bases, with 14 bases remaining between them. The CDR3 has 13 residues. 13 Jbeta primers and 60 Vbeta primers were used for the PCR. Measured with immunoSEQ multiplex PCR; TCRdb has only the in-frame clones, and not every one. The profile shows 99,000 or so clones, about four fifths of them singletons. As concerns this clone: Antigen: not known.

This receptor was identified in a man aged 30 to 39 in good health and CMV-seronegative. The rearrangement links TRBV19 to TRBJ2-5, with D maybe TRBD2 (5 bases). What was sequenced was PBMCs. CDR3 nucleotide sequence: TGTGCCAGTAGTCCTCTAGCCTCCGGGACCCAGTACTTC. It codes for CASSPLASGTQYF.